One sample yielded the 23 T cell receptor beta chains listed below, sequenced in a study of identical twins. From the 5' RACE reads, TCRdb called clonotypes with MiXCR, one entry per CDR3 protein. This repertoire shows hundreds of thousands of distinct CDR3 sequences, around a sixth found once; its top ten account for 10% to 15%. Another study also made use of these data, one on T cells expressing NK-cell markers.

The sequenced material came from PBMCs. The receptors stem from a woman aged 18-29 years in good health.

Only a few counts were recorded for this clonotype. CDR3 bases: TGTGCCAGCAGCTTGGGGGGGACTAGCGGTACCTACGAGCAGTACTTC. Protein: CASSLGGTSGTYEQYF. V is TRBV5-4 and J is TRBJ2-7; 11 positions match TRBD2. V was clipped by 0 bases and J by 2 bases; unmatched bases: 4. Looked up from germline, CDR1 is SGHNT and CDR2 is YYREEE (reference sequence). This CDR3 is 16 amino acids long.

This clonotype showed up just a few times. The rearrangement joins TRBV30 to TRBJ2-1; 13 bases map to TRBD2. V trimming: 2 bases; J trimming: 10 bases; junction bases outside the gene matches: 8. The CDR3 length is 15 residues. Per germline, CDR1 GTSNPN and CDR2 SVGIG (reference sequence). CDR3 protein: CAWSKGTSGEGEQFF. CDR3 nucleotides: TGTGCCTGGAGTAAGGGGACTAGCGGGGAAGGGGAGCAGTTCTTC.

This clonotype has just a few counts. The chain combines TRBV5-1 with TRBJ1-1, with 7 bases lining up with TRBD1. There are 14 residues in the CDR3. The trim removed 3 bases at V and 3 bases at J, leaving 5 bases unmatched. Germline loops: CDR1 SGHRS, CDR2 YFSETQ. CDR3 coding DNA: TGCGCCAGCAGCTGGCAGGGGGGCGACACTGAAGCTTTCTTT. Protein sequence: CASSWQGGDTEAFF.

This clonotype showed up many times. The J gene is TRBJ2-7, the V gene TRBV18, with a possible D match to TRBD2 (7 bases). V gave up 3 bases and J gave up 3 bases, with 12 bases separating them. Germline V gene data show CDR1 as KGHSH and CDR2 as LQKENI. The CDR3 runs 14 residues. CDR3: CASSPWEGVYEQYF. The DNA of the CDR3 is TGTGCCAGCTCACCCTGGGAGGGGGTCTACGAGCAGTACTTC.

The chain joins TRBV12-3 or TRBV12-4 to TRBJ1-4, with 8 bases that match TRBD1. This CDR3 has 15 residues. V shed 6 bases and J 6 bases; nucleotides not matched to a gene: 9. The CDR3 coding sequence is TGTGCCAGCAGGCCTGGACAGGGTTATTATGAAAAACTGTTTTTT. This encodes CASRPGQGYYEKLFF.

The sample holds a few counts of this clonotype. CDR3 in DNA: TGTGCCAGCAGCAAAAGGCTGGTCATGGCGGGACAGGGACATAACTATGGCTACACCTTC. It specifies CASSKRLVMAGQGHNYGYTF. The rearrangement joins TRBV7-8 to TRBJ1-2, with 9 bases that match TRBD1. The CDR3 has 20 residues. V gave up 5 bases and J gave up 1 base; unmatched junction bases: 20. CDR1 SGHVS and CDR2 FQNEAQ come from the germline V gene. The entire variable domain, with the rest obtained from reference TRBV7-8 and TRBJ1-2, is as follows: GAGVSQSPRYKVAKRGQDVALRCDPISGHVSLFWYQQALGQGPEFLTYFQNEAQLDKSGLPSDRFFAERPEGSVSTLKIQRTQQEDSAVYLCASSKRLVMAGQGHNYGYTFGSGTRLTVV.

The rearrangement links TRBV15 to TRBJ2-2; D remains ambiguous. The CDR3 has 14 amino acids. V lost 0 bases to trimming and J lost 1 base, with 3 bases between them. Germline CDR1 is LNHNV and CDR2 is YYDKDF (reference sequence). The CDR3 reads CATSRDQNTGELFF. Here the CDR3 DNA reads TGTGCCACCAGCAGAGACCAGAACACCGGGGAGCTGTTTTTT.

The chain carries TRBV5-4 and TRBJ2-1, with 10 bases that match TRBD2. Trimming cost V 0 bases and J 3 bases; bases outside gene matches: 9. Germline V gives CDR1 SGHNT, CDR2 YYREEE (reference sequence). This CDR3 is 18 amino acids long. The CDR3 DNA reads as TGTGCCAGCAGCTTGGCCAGGGGTCCTAGCGGGGGCTACAATGAGCAGTTCTTC. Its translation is CASSLARGPSGGYNEQFF. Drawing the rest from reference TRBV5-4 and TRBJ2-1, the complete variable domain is ETGVTQSPTHLIKTRGQQVTLRCSSQSGHNTVSWYQQALGQGPQFIFQYYREEENGRGNFPPRFSGLQFPNYSSELNVNALELDDSALYLCASSLARGPSGGYNEQFFGPGTRLTVL.

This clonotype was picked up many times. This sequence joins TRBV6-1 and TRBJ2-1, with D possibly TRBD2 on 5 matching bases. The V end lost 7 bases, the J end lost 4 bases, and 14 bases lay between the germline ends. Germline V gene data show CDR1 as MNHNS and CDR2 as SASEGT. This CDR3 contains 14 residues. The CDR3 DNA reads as TGTGCCAGCACCAAAACGGGGTCTTACAATGAGCAGTTCTTC. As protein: CASTKTGSYNEQFF.

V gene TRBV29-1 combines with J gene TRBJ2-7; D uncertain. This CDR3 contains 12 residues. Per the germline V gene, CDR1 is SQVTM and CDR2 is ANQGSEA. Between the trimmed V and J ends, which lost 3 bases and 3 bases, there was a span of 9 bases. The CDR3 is CSVELDRYEQYF. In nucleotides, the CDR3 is TGCAGCGTTGAGTTAGACCGCTACGAGCAGTACTTC.

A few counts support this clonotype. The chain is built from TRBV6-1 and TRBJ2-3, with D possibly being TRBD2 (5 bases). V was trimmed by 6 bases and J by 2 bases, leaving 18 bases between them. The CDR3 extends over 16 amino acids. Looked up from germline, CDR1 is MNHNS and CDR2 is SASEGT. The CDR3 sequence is CASSLEGELLTDTQYF. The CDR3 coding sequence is TGTGCCAGCAGCCTCGAGGGAGAATTACTCACAGATACGCAGTATTTT.

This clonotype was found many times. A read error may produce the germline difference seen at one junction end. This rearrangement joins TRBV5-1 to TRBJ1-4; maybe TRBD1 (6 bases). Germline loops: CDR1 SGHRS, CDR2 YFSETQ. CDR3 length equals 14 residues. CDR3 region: CASSLQGTNEKLFF. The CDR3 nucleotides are TGTGCCAGCAGCTTACAGGGAACTAATGAAAAACTGTTTTTT.

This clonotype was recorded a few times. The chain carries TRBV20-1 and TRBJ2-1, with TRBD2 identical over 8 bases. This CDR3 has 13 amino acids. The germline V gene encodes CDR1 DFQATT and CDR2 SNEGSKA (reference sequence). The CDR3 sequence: CSVRASGYNEQFF. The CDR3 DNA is TGCAGCGTGAGGGCTAGCGGGTACAATGAGCAGTTCTTC.

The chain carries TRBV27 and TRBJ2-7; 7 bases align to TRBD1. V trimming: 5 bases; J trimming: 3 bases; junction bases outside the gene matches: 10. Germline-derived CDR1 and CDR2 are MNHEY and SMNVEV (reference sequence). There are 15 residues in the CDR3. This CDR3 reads CASSPRQGVVYEQYF. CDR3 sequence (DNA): TGTGCCAGCAGTCCAAGACAGGGAGTGGTCTACGAGCAGTACTTC.

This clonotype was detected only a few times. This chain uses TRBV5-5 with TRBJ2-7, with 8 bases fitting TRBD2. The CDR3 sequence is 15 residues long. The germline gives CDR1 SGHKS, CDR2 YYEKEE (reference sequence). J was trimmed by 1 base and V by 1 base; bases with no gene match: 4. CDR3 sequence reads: CASSLWASGSYEQYF. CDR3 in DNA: TGTGCCAGCAGCTTGTGGGCTAGCGGGTCCTACGAGCAGTACTTC.

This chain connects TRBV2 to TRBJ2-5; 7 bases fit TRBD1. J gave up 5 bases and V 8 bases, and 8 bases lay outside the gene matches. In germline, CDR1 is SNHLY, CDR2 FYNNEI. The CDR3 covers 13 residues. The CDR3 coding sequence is TGTGCCAGCCGGACAGGTCAGCGGGAGACCCAGTACTTC. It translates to CASRTGQRETQYF. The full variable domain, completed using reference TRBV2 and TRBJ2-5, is EPEVTQTPSHQVTQMGQEVILRCVPISNHLYFYWYRQILGQKVEFLVSFYNNEISEKSEIFDDQFSVERPDGSNFTLKIRSTKLEDSAMYFCASRTGQRETQYFGPGTRLLVL.

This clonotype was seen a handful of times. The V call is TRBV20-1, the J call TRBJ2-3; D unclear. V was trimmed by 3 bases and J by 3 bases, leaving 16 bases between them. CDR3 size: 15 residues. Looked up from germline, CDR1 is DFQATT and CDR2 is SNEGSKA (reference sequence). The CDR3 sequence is CSASALELSTDTQYF. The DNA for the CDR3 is TGCAGTGCTAGTGCGCTAGAATTATCGACAGATACGCAGTATTTT.

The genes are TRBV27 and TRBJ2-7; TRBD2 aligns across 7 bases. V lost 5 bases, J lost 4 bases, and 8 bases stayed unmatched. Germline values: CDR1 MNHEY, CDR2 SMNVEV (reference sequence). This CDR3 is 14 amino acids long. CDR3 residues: CASSPDWGGYEQYF. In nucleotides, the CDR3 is TGTGCCAGCAGTCCTGACTGGGGGGGATACGAGCAGTACTTC.

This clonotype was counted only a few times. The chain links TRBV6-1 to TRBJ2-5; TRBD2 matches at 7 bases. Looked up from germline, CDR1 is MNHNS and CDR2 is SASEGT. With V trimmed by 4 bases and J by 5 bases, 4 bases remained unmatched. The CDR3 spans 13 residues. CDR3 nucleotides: TGTGCCAGCAGTGCTTGGGGGGGGGAGACCCAGTACTTC. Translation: CASSAWGGETQYF.

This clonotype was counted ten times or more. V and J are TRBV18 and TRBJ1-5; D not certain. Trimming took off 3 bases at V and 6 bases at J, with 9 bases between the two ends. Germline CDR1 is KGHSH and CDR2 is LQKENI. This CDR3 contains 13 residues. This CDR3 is CASSPGGSQPQHF. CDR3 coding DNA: TGTGCCAGCTCACCGGGAGGGAGTCAGCCCCAGCATTTT.

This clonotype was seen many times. The CDR3 is CSVVGGKGVNEQFF. DNA for the CDR3: TGCAGCGTTGTTGGCGGGAAAGGGGTCAATGAGCAGTTCTTC. The rearrangement uses TRBV29-1 and TRBJ2-1; D is perhaps TRBD2 (6 bases). The V gene's germline CDR1 is SQVTM and CDR2 ANQGSEA. Trimming pared 4 bases from V and 6 bases from J, leaving 16 bases between. The CDR3 runs to 14 residues.

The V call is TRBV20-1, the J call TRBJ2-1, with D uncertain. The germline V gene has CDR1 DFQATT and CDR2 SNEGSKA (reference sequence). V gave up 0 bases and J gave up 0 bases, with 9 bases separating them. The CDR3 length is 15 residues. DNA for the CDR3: TGCAGTGCTAGAGATAAGCCGAGCTCCTACAATGAGCAGTTCTTC. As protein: CSARDKPSSYNEQFF.

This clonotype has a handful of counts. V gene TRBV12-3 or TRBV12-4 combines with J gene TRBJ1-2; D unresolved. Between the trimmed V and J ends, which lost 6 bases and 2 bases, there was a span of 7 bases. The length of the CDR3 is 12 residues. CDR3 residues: CASRDLNYGYTF. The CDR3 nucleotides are TGTGCCAGCAGGGACCTCAACTATGGCTACACCTTC.